This record covers a single T cell receptor (beta chain). Source study methods: Amplification from reference gene primers served as the basis for estimated nucleated cell counts. Libraries were prepared by immunoSEQ multiplex PCR; TCRdb keeps only in-frame clonotypes and omits some of them. Clonal size and the V and J genes are those of that table, whereas D and trimming came from the DNA. The data hold hundreds of thousands of clones, with about 90% observed a single time. Those enrolled, adults aged roughly 18 to 90 years, came from roughly 22 US areas. Assignment of participants to cohorts was predicated upon participant-reported clinical history. The data are from a study of blood T cell repertoires in COVID-19. Study information: PBMCs, B-cell-depleted T cells, or T cells were the source of the cDNA or gDNA that made up the material.

The CDR3 consists of 15 residues. The germline V gene has CDR1 SEHNR and CDR2 FQNEAQ (reference sequence). V lost 1 base, J lost 2 bases, and 11 bases lay in between. Specimen: PBMCs or T cells enriched from blood (not recorded which). V and J are TRBV7-9 and TRBJ1-1; maybe TRBD1 (5 bases). The TCR originated in a woman between 18 and 30 years old with acute COVID-19. The CDR3 coding sequence is TGTGCCAGCAGCTTAGGCAGGGTACCAAACACTGAAGCTTTCTTT. Amino acid sequence: CASSLGRVPNTEAFF.